The entry below gives a single TCR beta chain sequence along with its context. The protocol was immunoSEQ multiplex PCR, while the TCRdb copy is restricted to in-frame clones and leaves out a portion. The table shows about 380,000 clones, with 85% to 95% occurring only once. V gave up 4 bases and J gave up 4 bases, with 11 bases separating them. CDR3 length equals 13 residues. CDR1 and CDR2 (germline): SGHTA, FQGNSA. The sample belongs to a study of shared T cell receptors in the human thymus. The chain uses TRBV7-2 and TRBJ2-7; a possible D gene is TRBD2 (5 bases). The sequence was obtained from a human donor. The sequenced sample consisted of thymocytes. CDR3 in amino acids: CASSSRTDYEQYF. CDR3 nucleotide sequence: TGTGCCAGCAGCTCGAGGACTGATTACGAGCAGTACTTC. Together with reference TRBV7-2 and TRBJ2-7, the CDR3 gives the full variable domain: GAGVSQSPSNKVTEKGKDVELRCDPISGHTALYWYRQSLGQGLEFLIYFQGNSAPDKSGLPSDRFSAERTGGSVSTLTIQRTQQEDSAVYLCASSSRTDYEQYFGPGTRLTVT.